This T cell receptor beta chain originates from a study of CD8+ T cells in alopecia areata. Broader study findings: Higher clonality was seen in lesional scalp than in normal scalp, especially in alopecia totalis/universalis. Expanded CD8+ clones among the top 100, as well as scalp clonality, were significantly decreased by tofacitinib.

V was trimmed by 6 bases and J by 4 bases, leaving 14 bases between them. The CDR3 has 14 amino acids. The germline V gene encodes CDR1 ENHRY and CDR2 SYGVKD. TCR sequencing used cDNA made by reverse transcription of extracted RNA. Profiling relied on immunoSEQ multiplex PCR, and the TCRdb table lists in-frame clones only, not all of them. The sample has 95,000 to 150,000 clones, approximately 57% seen once. With respect to this clone: Antigen specificity is unknown.

Described treatment: oral pan-JAK inhibitor, 5-10 mg twice daily. As part of sample collection, lesional scalp punch biopsies and peripheral blood were taken from alopecia areata patients. The sample was CD4+ T cells sorted from blood, taken at week 4, from a patient treated with tofacitinib. This TCR was recovered from a human donor with alopecia areata. The chain has TRBV10-3 and TRBJ2-3, with D perhaps matching TRBD2 (6 bases). As DNA, the CDR3 is TGTGCCATCAGCCCCCAGGACTACGCAGATACGCAGTATTTT. Translating it yields CAISPQDYADTQYF.